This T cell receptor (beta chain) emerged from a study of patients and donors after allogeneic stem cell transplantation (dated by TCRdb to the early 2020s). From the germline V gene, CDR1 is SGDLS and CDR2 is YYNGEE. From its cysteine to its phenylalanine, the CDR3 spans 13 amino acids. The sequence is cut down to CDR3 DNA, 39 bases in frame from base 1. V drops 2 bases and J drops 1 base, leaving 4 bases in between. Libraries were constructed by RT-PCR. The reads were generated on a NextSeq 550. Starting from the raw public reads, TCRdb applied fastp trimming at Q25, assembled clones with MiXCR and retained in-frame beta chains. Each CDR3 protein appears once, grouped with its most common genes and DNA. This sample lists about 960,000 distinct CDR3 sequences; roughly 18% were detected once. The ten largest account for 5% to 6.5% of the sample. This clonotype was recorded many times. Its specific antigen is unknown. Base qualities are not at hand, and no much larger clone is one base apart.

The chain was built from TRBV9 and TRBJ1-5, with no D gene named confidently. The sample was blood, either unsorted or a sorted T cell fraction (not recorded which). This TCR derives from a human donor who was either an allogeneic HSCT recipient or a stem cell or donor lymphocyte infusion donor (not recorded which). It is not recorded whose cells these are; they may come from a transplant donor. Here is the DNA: TGTGCCAGCAGCGTGGGAAGCAATCAGCCCCAGCATTTT. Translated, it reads CASSVGSNQPQHF.